This paragraph reports one T cell receptor (beta chain). Healthy HIV-negative adults with no recent acute infections or vaccinations were recruited as donors. This record belongs to a study of shared clonotypes between healthy human individuals. Study-level information: Plates per donor: three CD4 naive, three CD4 memory, two CD8 naive, one CD8 memory.

Germline lookup yields CDR1 KGHSH and CDR2 LQKENI. V lost 3 bases to trimming and J lost 3 bases; unmatched junction nucleotides: 2. There are 14 residues in the CDR3. The method was immunoSEQ multiplex PCR; TCRdb's version includes in-frame clones alone and lacks a portion of them. The sample lists some 550,000 clones; approximately 97% were seen once. Sequencing used naive CD4+ T cells sorted from blood. Specified subset: CD45RA+ positively selected. The clonotype was recovered from a woman aged 30 to 39 in good health. V gene TRBV18 combines with J gene TRBJ2-7; 10 positions match TRBD2. CDR3 sequence reads: CASSPGLAYYEQYF. CDR3 bases: TGTGCCAGCTCACCGGGACTAGCGTACTACGAGCAGTACTTC.